This TCR beta chain appears in the sequencing data of a study of blood T cells in healthy people across ages. This clonotype was detected a few times. Its antigen is currently unknown. Germline V gives CDR1 MNHEY, CDR2 SVGAGI. Trimming pared 6 bases from V and 0 bases from J, leaving 11 bases between. The CDR3 totals 14 residues. The authors ran a second PCR of 7 to 11 cycles using a sample-barcoded 5' primer and a J-beta primer mix. One entry per CDR3 protein results from TCRdb running MiXCR on the 5' RACE reads. The table has some 730,000 distinct CDR3 sequences, 20% to 25% seen once; the top ten hold around 22%. Study-wide findings and caveats: Per million T cells, TCR beta diversity dropped about linearly as age rose.

The donors, healthy Caucasians from Russia, were aged roughly 6 to 90. Sequencing used blood. This chain connects TRBV6-5 to TRBJ1-2, with D hard to call. This sequence originates from a man in his 70s in good health. The CDR3 loop reads CASSLFHPNYGYTF. The CDR3 region has the DNA TGTGCCAGCAGCTTGTTCCATCCTAACTATGGCTACACCTTC.